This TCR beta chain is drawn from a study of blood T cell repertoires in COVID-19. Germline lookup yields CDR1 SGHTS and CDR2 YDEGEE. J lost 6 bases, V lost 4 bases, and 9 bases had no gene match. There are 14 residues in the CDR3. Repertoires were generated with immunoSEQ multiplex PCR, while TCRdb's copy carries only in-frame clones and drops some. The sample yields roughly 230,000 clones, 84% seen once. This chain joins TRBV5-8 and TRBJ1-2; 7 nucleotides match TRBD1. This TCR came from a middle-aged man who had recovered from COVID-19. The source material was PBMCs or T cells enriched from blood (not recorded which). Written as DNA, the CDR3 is TGTGCCAGCAGCCGTCGGAGGGGGCCTCATGGCTACACCTTC. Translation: CASSRRRGPHGYTF. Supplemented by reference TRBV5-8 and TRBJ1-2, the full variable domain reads EAGVTQSPTHLIKTRGQQATLRCSPISGHTSVYWYQQALGLGLQFLLWYDEGEERNRGNFPPRFSGRQFPNYSSELNVNALELEDSALYLCASSRRRGPHGYTFGSGTRLTVV.